This T cell receptor beta chain was profiled in a study of identical twins. TCRdb processed the 5' RACE reads anew with MiXCR; each CDR3 protein has one entry. The sample lists 400,000 to 500,000 distinct CDR3 sequences; around 15% were seen once. Only a few counts were recorded for this clonotype. This CDR3 has 15 amino acids. Looked up from germline, CDR1 is SGHRS and CDR2 is YFSETQ. V lost 4 bases, J lost 9 bases, and 5 bases stayed unmatched. In addition, the sample was reused for a study of yellow fever vaccine responses in identical twins.

The clonotype was recovered from a woman aged 18-29 years in good health. Sequenced material: CD4+ T cells sorted from blood. The chain is built from TRBV5-1 and TRBJ2-1; 15 positions agree with TRBD2. The CDR3 loop is CASSQGTSGRIEQFF. As DNA, the CDR3 is TGCGCCAGCAGCCAGGGGACTAGCGGGAGGATTGAGCAGTTCTTC.